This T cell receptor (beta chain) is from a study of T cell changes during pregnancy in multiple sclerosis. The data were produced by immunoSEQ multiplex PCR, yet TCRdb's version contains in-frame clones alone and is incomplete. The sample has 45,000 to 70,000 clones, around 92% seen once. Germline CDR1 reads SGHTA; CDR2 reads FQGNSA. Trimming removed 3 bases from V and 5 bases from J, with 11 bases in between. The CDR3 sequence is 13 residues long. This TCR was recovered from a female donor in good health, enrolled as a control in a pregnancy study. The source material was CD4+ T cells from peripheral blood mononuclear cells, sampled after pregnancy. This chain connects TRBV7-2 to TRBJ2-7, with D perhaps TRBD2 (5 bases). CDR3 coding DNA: TGTGCCAGCAGCTTGTTGAGGGTGGACGAGCAGTACTTC. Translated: CASSLLRVDEQYF.